This T cell receptor beta chain was documented in a study of cytomegalovirus exposure and HLA in healthy donors. Study-wide results and caveats: An analysis was carried out later, and it reportedly showed fewer N-insertions in an Asian-associated ancestry cluster than the 666-donor mean.

Trimming took 0 bases from V and 5 from J, leaving 16 bases between them. Germline V gene data show CDR1 as LGHNA and CDR2 as YSLEER. The CDR3 loop spans 16 amino acids. On this clone itself: What it binds is not known.

Vbeta (60) and Jbeta (13) primers were used in the PCR. Some clones are missing from TCRdb's copy, which holds only in-frame ones; the method was immunoSEQ multiplex PCR. Among about 130,000 clones, approximately 84% were seen once, and the ten largest hold about 2.5%. Sequencing was performed on PBMCs. This receptor was identified in a boy aged 2 to 10 in good health and CMV-seronegative. The rearrangement uses TRBV4-3 and TRBJ1-1; a possible D gene is TRBD1 (5 bases). The chain's CDR3 is CASSQDMGQGWTEAFF. CDR3 bases: TGCGCCAGCAGCCAAGATATGGGGCAGGGCTGGACTGAAGCTTTCTTT.